The 6 T cell receptor beta chains below all came from one sample that was sequenced in a study of T-cell memory formation after mild COVID-19. TCRdb re-called the 5' RACE reads with MiXCR, one entry per CDR3 protein. The table lists about 270,000 distinct CDR3 sequences, around 15% of them singletons, with roughly 20% in the top ten. Input material: PBMCs or a T cell subset sorted from them (not recorded which). These receptors were taken from a man aged 18-30 years who had mild COVID-19 (a few samples of this study predate the infection). Cell type and time point are not known.

This clonotype was counted a few times. The chain joins TRBV20-1 to TRBJ1-5; D may be TRBD1 (6 bases). CDR3 length equals 14 residues. Germline CDR1 and CDR2: DFQATT and SNEGSKA (reference sequence). Trimming took off 0 bases at V and 2 bases at J, with 8 bases between the two ends. CDR3 in amino acids: CSARDHRGNQPQHF. In DNA, the CDR3 is TGCAGTGCTAGAGATCACAGGGGCAATCAGCCCCAGCATTTT.

The sample holds many counts of this clonotype. The rearrangement joins TRBV7-2 to TRBJ2-2; 8 bases agree with TRBD2. The CDR3 extends over 15 amino acids. V lost 4 bases, J lost 4 bases, and 5 bases stayed unmatched. CDR1 and CDR2 (germline): SGHTA, FQGNSA. The CDR3 spells CASSWSGGLTGELFF. For the CDR3, the DNA is TGTGCCAGCAGCTGGAGCGGGGGACTCACCGGGGAGCTGTTTTTT.

This clonotype was observed a few times. CDR3: CASSPYPGGRETQYF. CDR3 bases: TGTGCCAGCAGCCCATATCCAGGGGGCCGGGAGACCCAGTACTTC. The V and J genes are TRBV7-3 and TRBJ2-5, with TRBD1 matching 8 bases. The CDR3 has 15 amino acids. Germline V lookup: CDR1 SGHTA, CDR2 FQGTGA. Germline trimming cut 5 bases from V and 5 bases from J; bases unmatched to any gene: 10.

This clonotype was counted between two and nine times. The rearrangement links TRBV11-2 to TRBJ2-7; D might be TRBD1 (6 bases). The germline CDR1 and CDR2 sequences are SGHAT and FQNNGV. Trimming stripped 5 bases from V and 3 bases from J, with 20 bases between. CDR3 length equals 16 residues. CDR3 in amino acids: CASSLLPRGQYYEQYF. The DNA of the CDR3 is TGTGCCAGCAGCCTCCTACCGAGGGGACAATACTACGAGCAGTACTTC. The entire variable domain, with the rest obtained from reference TRBV11-2 and TRBJ2-7, is as follows: EAGVAQSPRYKIIEKRQSVAFWCNPISGHATLYWYQQILGQGPKLLIQFQNNGVVDDSQLPKDRFSAERLKGVDSTLKIQPAKLEDSAVYLCASSLLPRGQYYEQYFGPGTRLTVT.

In its sample, this clonotype was seen a few times. The V call is TRBV6-1, the J call TRBJ2-2, with D perhaps TRBD2 (6 bases). The CDR3 runs 16 residues. Trimming left V 1 base short and J 6 bases short, with 15 bases between. Looked up from germline, CDR1 is MNHNS and CDR2 is SASEGT. The DNA for the CDR3 is TGTGCCAGCAGTGAAGGAGCGGCGGGGCCGGCCGGGGAGCTGTTTTTT. This codes for CASSEGAAGPAGELFF.

The rearrangement uses TRBV6-5 and TRBJ2-5; no reliable D call. This CDR3 is built from 14 residues. The V end lost 8 bases, the J end lost 3 bases, and 16 bases lay between the germline ends. Germline V gene lookup returns CDR1 MNHEY and CDR2 SVGAGI. DNA for the CDR3: TGTGCCAGCGGGTGGATAGGGCAGGAAGAGACCCAGTACTTC. Encoded protein: CASGWIGQEETQYF.